A selection of T cell receptor beta chains follows, all from one sample in a study of blood T cells in healthy people across ages. TCRdb re-called the 5' RACE reads with MiXCR, one entry per CDR3 protein. Of more than 1.4 million distinct CDR3 sequences in the sample, approximately 40% were seen once. Input material: blood. The receptor set was obtained from a young woman in good health. The CDR3 runs from the conserved cysteine through the conserved F or W. The D gene is left open where the match is weak. Size values are once, few and many counts, or a class for expanded clones, and some rows have none.

D gene: TRBD1
clone size: few
V gene: TRBV5-1
J gene: TRBJ2-1
CDR3 protein: CASNRQGGNEQFF
CDR3 DNA: TGCGCCAGCAATCGACAGGGGGGGAATGAGCAGTTCTTC

D gene: .
clone size: .
V gene: TRBV28
J gene: TRBJ1-1
CDR3 protein: CASSFSYGRAGPNTEAFF
CDR3 DNA: TGTGCCAGCAGTTTCAGCTATGGTCGGGCAGGGCCGAACACTGAAGCTTTCTTT

D gene: .
clone size: .
V gene: TRBV11-1
J gene: TRBJ2-1
CDR3 protein: CASRRGPQAENEQFF
CDR3 DNA: TGTGCCAGCAGGCGGGGGCCTCAAGCCGAGAATGAGCAGTTCTTC

D gene: TRBD1
clone size: .
V gene: TRBV2
J gene: TRBJ2-7
CDR3 protein: CASSEAPGGQGNEQYF
CDR3 DNA: TGTGCCAGCAGTGAAGCTCCCGGAGGACAGGGGAACGAGCAGTACTTC

D gene: .
clone size: few
V gene: TRBV7-2
J gene: TRBJ1-2
CDR3 protein: CASSLVGTVWGYTF
CDR3 DNA: TGTGCCAGCAGCTTGGTCGGGACGGTGTGGGGCTACACCTTC

D gene: .
clone size: few
V gene: TRBV30
J gene: TRBJ2-4
CDR3 protein: CAWSREAAKNIQYF
CDR3 DNA: TGTGCCTGGAGTAGGGAGGCGGCCAAAAACATTCAGTACTTC

D gene: TRBD1
clone size: .
V gene: TRBV12-3/TRBV12-4
J gene: TRBJ1-6
CDR3 protein: CASSYDSWLGGQGATNNSPLHF
CDR3 DNA: TGTGCCAGCAGTTATGATAGTTGGTTGGGGGGACAGGGGGCGACGAATAATTCACCCCTCCACTTT

D gene: .
clone size: few
V gene: TRBV27
J gene: TRBJ2-1
CDR3 protein: CASRLPGAGYNEQFF
CDR3 DNA: TGTGCCAGCAGACTTCCAGGGGCGGGCTACAATGAGCAGTTCTTC

D gene: .
clone size: few
V gene: TRBV20-1
J gene: TRBJ2-5
CDR3 protein: CSARGLRSQETQYF
CDR3 DNA: TGCAGTGCTAGAGGCCTGAGGTCCCAAGAGACCCAGTACTTC

D gene: .
clone size: .
V gene: TRBV2
J gene: TRBJ2-7
CDR3 protein: CASSESPSYEQYF
CDR3 DNA: TGTGCCAGCAGTGAGAGTCCATCCTACGAGCAGTACTTC

D gene: TRBD1
clone size: .
V gene: TRBV5-1
J gene: TRBJ1-2
CDR3 protein: CASRSKGQGTAGYTF
CDR3 DNA: TGCGCCAGCCGCTCTAAGGGACAGGGGACAGCGGGCTACACCTTC

D gene: TRBD1
clone size: .
V gene: TRBV7-9
J gene: TRBJ2-1
CDR3 protein: CASSAWTGKLEQFF
CDR3 DNA: TGTGCCAGCAGCGCTTGGACAGGGAAACTAGAGCAGTTCTTC

D gene: TRBD1
clone size: few
V gene: TRBV5-5
J gene: TRBJ1-2
CDR3 protein: CASSLAQGAVYGYTF
CDR3 DNA: TGTGCCAGCAGCTTGGCCCAGGGGGCGGTCTATGGCTACACCTTC

D gene: .
clone size: .
V gene: TRBV28
J gene: TRBJ1-1
CDR3 protein: CASLDPTGNTEAFF
CDR3 DNA: TGTGCCAGCTTGGATCCGACAGGGAACACTGAAGCTTTCTTT

D gene: TRBD1
clone size: .
V gene: TRBV4-1
J gene: TRBJ1-6
CDR3 protein: CASSPEQGFNSPLHF
CDR3 DNA: TGCGCCAGCAGCCCCGAACAGGGGTTTAATTCACCCCTCCACTTT

D gene: .
clone size: .
V gene: TRBV10-3
J gene: TRBJ1-5
CDR3 protein: CAIKGNSNQPQHF
CDR3 DNA: TGTGCCATCAAGGGGAATAGCAATCAGCCCCAGCATTTT

D gene: TRBD1
clone size: .
V gene: TRBV7-2
J gene: TRBJ1-5
CDR3 protein: CASSWGQGNQPQHF
CDR3 DNA: TGTGCCAGCAGCTGGGGACAGGGCAACCAGCCCCAGCATTTT

D gene: .
clone size: .
V gene: TRBV6-2/TRBV6-3
J gene: TRBJ1-5
CDR3 protein: CASSPQGYNQPQHF
CDR3 DNA: TGTGCCAGCAGTCCACAGGGATACAATCAGCCCCAGCATTTT

D gene: .
clone size: .
V gene: TRBV10-1
J gene: TRBJ2-2
CDR3 protein: CASRVGTAGELFF
CDR3 DNA: TGCGCCAGCAGGGTCGGGACTGCCGGGGAGCTGTTTTTT

D gene: .
clone size: .
V gene: TRBV20-1
J gene: TRBJ2-7
CDR3 protein: CSASPRAGCEQYF
CDR3 DNA: TGCAGTGCTAGTCCTAGGGCGGGATGCGAGCAGTACTTC

D gene: TRBD2
clone size: few
V gene: TRBV28
J gene: TRBJ2-1
CDR3 protein: CASSLSGGALNEQFF
CDR3 DNA: TGTGCCAGCAGCCTCAGCGGGGGGGCCCTCAATGAGCAGTTCTTC

D gene: TRBD1
clone size: .
V gene: TRBV27
J gene: TRBJ1-5
CDR3 protein: CASSLGTGWPQHF
CDR3 DNA: TGTGCCAGCAGTCTCGGGACAGGCTGGCCCCAGCATTTT

D gene: .
clone size: .
V gene: TRBV12-5
J gene: TRBJ2-5
CDR3 protein: CASGLDGDQETQYF
CDR3 DNA: TGTGCTAGTGGCCTGGATGGGGACCAAGAGACCCAGTACTTC

D gene: .
clone size: .
V gene: TRBV6-6
J gene: TRBJ1-1
CDR3 protein: CASSYVQGRDTEAFF
CDR3 DNA: TGTGCCAGCAGTTACGTTCAGGGTAGGGACACTGAAGCTTTCTTT

D gene: .
clone size: once
V gene: TRBV7-9
J gene: TRBJ2-3
CDR3 protein: CASSAKQGWATDTQYF
CDR3 DNA: TGTGCCAGCAGCGCGAAACAGGGTTGGGCCACAGATACGCAGTATTTT

D gene: TRBD1
clone size: few
V gene: TRBV3-1
J gene: TRBJ1-1
CDR3 protein: CASRDRQGLLGAFF
CDR3 DNA: TGTGCCAGCAGGGACCGACAGGGACTTTTGGGGGCTTTCTTT

D gene: .
clone size: .
V gene: TRBV6-5
J gene: TRBJ2-7
CDR3 protein: CASRKRREVYYEQYF
CDR3 DNA: TGTGCCAGCAGGAAGAGAAGGGAGGTTTACTACGAGCAGTACTTC

D gene: .
clone size: .
V gene: TRBV5-1
J gene: TRBJ1-3
CDR3 protein: CASSQQGLNTIYF
CDR3 DNA: TGCGCCAGCAGCCAGCAGGGGCTAAACACCATATATTTT

D gene: .
clone size: .
V gene: TRBV9
J gene: TRBJ1-4
CDR3 protein: CASSAKAGLNEKLFF
CDR3 DNA: TGTGCCAGCAGCGCCAAGGCCGGACTTAATGAAAAACTGTTTTTT

D gene: TRBD2
clone size: .
V gene: TRBV7-2
J gene: TRBJ2-1
CDR3 protein: CASSPYIAGGAYNEQFF
CDR3 DNA: TGTGCCAGCAGCCCATACATAGCGGGAGGGGCTTACAATGAGCAGTTCTTC

D gene: .
clone size: .
V gene: TRBV6-1
J gene: TRBJ2-1
CDR3 protein: CASMATISYNEQFF
CDR3 DNA: TGTGCCAGCATGGCGACCATCTCCTACAATGAGCAGTTCTTC

D gene: TRBD1
clone size: .
V gene: TRBV5-6
J gene: TRBJ2-7
CDR3 protein: CASSATGGAAHEQYF
CDR3 DNA: TGTGCCAGCAGCGCGACAGGGGGCGCAGCCCACGAGCAGTACTTC

D gene: .
clone size: .
V gene: TRBV15
J gene: TRBJ2-2
CDR3 protein: CATSRGGMSDPELFF
CDR3 DNA: TGTGCCACCAGCAGAGGCGGGATGTCAGACCCCGAGCTGTTTTTT

D gene: TRBD1
clone size: .
V gene: TRBV15
J gene: TRBJ1-2
CDR3 protein: CATSSVGTGLGGYTF
CDR3 DNA: TGTGCCACCAGCAGTGTGGGGACAGGGCTTGGCGGCTACACCTTC

D gene: .
clone size: .
V gene: TRBV6-4
J gene: TRBJ2-5
CDR3 protein: CASSLSGSLNEQYF
CDR3 DNA: TGTGCCAGCAGTTTATCCGGGAGTCTTAATGAGCAGTACTTC

D gene: TRBD2
clone size: once
V gene: TRBV5-1
J gene: TRBJ2-7
CDR3 protein: CASSSSPLSGSYEQYF
CDR3 DNA: TGCGCCAGCAGTTCATCCCCGCTTAGCGGGAGTTACGAGCAGTACTTC

D gene: .
clone size: few
V gene: TRBV29-1
J gene: TRBJ1-1
CDR3 protein: CSVEGRLGVEAFF
CDR3 DNA: TGCAGCGTTGAGGGGCGACTAGGGGTTGAAGCTTTCTTT

D gene: TRBD2
clone size: .
V gene: TRBV20-1
J gene: TRBJ2-3
CDR3 protein: CSAAPGLPKSTDTQYF
CDR3 DNA: TGCAGTGCTGCCCCGGGACTACCCAAGAGCACAGATACGCAGTATTTT

D gene: .
clone size: .
V gene: TRBV2
J gene: TRBJ1-2
CDR3 protein: CASRKGGVDYGYTF
CDR3 DNA: TGTGCCAGCAGAAAAGGGGGGGTTGACTATGGCTACACCTTC

D gene: .
clone size: few
V gene: TRBV11-2
J gene: TRBJ1-5
CDR3 protein: CASSIPNQPQHF
CDR3 DNA: TGTGCCAGCAGCATACCCAATCAGCCCCAGCATTTT

D gene: TRBD1
clone size: .
V gene: TRBV6-5
J gene: TRBJ2-7
CDR3 protein: CDSSSPGQGHYEQYF
CDR3 DNA: TGTGACAGCAGTTCGCCGGGACAGGGGCACTACGAGCAGTACTTC

D gene: .
clone size: .
V gene: TRBV12-3/TRBV12-4
J gene: TRBJ1-1
CDR3 protein: CASSSRGVNRRTEAFF
CDR3 DNA: TGTGCCAGCAGCTCACGAGGGGTGAACCGGAGGACTGAAGCTTTCTTT

D gene: .
clone size: .
V gene: TRBV5-6
J gene: TRBJ1-2
CDR3 protein: CASSRGLGGGYGYTF
CDR3 DNA: TGTGCCAGCAGCCGGGGTCTGGGGGGAGGCTATGGCTACACCTTC

D gene: .
clone size: few
V gene: TRBV6-5
J gene: TRBJ2-1
CDR3 protein: CASSYSSGVKGANEQFF
CDR3 DNA: TGTGCCAGCAGTTACTCGTCGGGGGTCAAGGGGGCGAATGAGCAGTTCTTC

D gene: .
clone size: once
V gene: TRBV5-1
J gene: TRBJ2-6
CDR3 protein: CASSLMANVLTF
CDR3 DNA: TGCGCCAGCAGCTTGATGGCCAACGTCCTGACTTTC

D gene: .
clone size: .
V gene: TRBV3-1
J gene: TRBJ2-1
CDR3 protein: CASSHSMVGGGTYNEQFF
CDR3 DNA: TGTGCCAGCAGCCACTCGATGGTAGGGGGGGGCACCTACAATGAGCAGTTCTTC

D gene: TRBD2
clone size: .
V gene: TRBV9
J gene: TRBJ2-3
CDR3 protein: CASRATSSTDTQYF
CDR3 DNA: TGTGCCAGCAGGGCGACTAGCAGCACAGATACGCAGTATTTT

D gene: .
clone size: .
V gene: TRBV7-2
J gene: TRBJ2-6
CDR3 protein: CASSLLQPTASGANVLTF
CDR3 DNA: TGTGCCAGCAGCTTATTACAGCCAACGGCCTCTGGGGCCAACGTCCTGACTTTC

D gene: .
clone size: .
V gene: TRBV20-1
J gene: TRBJ2-2
CDR3 protein: CSAFSPGELFF
CDR3 DNA: TGCAGTGCTTTTTCCCCCGGGGAGCTGTTTTTT

D gene: TRBD2
clone size: .
V gene: TRBV6-5
J gene: TRBJ2-1
CDR3 protein: CASSKAGVAYNEQFF
CDR3 DNA: TGTGCCAGCAGCAAAGCGGGAGTGGCTTACAATGAGCAGTTCTTC

D gene: TRBD1
clone size: .
V gene: TRBV18
J gene: TRBJ2-6
CDR3 protein: CASSPRDRGASGANVLTF
CDR3 DNA: TGTGCCAGCTCACCACGGGACAGAGGAGCCTCTGGGGCCAACGTCCTGACTTTC

D gene: .
clone size: few
V gene: TRBV25-1
J gene: TRBJ2-3
CDR3 protein: CASSGLGGGTQYF
CDR3 DNA: TGTGCCAGCAGTGGCTTGGGGGGAGGTACGCAGTATTTT

D gene: TRBD1
clone size: few
V gene: TRBV6-6
J gene: TRBJ1-4
CDR3 protein: CASSSRQGGGEKLFF
CDR3 DNA: TGTGCCAGCAGTTCGCGACAGGGCGGAGGTGAAAAACTGTTTTTT

D gene: .
clone size: few
V gene: TRBV10-3
J gene: TRBJ1-6
CDR3 protein: CAISGDEASPLHF
CDR3 DNA: TGTGCCATCAGTGGAGACGAGGCCTCACCCCTCCACTTT